The 9 T cell receptor beta chains presented below share a single source sample, sequenced in a study of T-cell memory formation after mild COVID-19. TCRdb re-analysed the 5' RACE reads in MiXCR, keeping a single row per CDR3 protein. Seen here are under 300,000 distinct CDR3 sequences, roughly 8% observed once, and the top ten hold roughly 22%. The material sequenced was PBMCs or a T cell subset sorted from them (not recorded which). The receptor source for this set is a man in his late teens or twenties who had mild COVID-19 (a few samples of this study predate the infection). Cell type and time point are not known.

The V and J genes are TRBV29-1 and TRBJ2-7, with TRBD2 as a possible D gene (5 bases). Per the germline V gene, CDR1 is SQVTM and CDR2 is ANQGSEA. V was trimmed by 4 bases and J by 6 bases, leaving 19 bases between them. The CDR3 totals 14 residues. DNA for the CDR3: TGCAGCGTTGGCCCTAGCTTCTCCGGGCGCGAGCAGTACTTC. It yields the protein CSVGPSFSGREQYF.

This clonotype was seen only a few times. J is TRBJ1-5 and V is TRBV12-3 or TRBV12-4, with D hard to call. The V gene lost 6 bases and the J gene lost 7 bases, with 13 bases spanning the gap. The CDR3 is 13 amino acids. The CDR3 bases are TGTGCCAGCAGATCTACCCTAAGGCAGCCCCAGCATTTT. It is translated as CASRSTLRQPQHF.

This clonotype was seen more than once but under ten times. CDR3 bases: TGTGCCATCAGCGGGCAGGGCCCCAGGATCCAAGAGACCCAGTACTTC. Protein sequence: CAISGQGPRIQETQYF. V usage is TRBV10-3 and J usage is TRBJ2-5; weak D call: TRBD1 (5 bases). The CDR3 extends over 16 amino acids. The V gene lost 6 bases and the J gene lost 1 base, with 18 bases spanning the gap. From germline, CDR1 is ENHRY and CDR2 SYGVKD.

The rearrangement links TRBV11-2 to TRBJ1-1; no firm D call. The V end lost 0 bases, the J end lost 7 bases, and 9 bases lay between the germline ends. CDR1 is SGHAT, CDR2 FQNNGV, per germline. CDR3 length equals 13 residues. CDR3 coding DNA: TGTGCCAGCAGCTTAGATCCGAAGCTTGAAGCTTTCTTT. Its protein is CASSLDPKLEAFF.

This clonotype was seen ten or more times. V is TRBV7-3 and J is TRBJ2-1; 9 bases are a match to TRBD1. The germline gives CDR1 SGHTA, CDR2 FQGTGA. J was trimmed by 5 bases and V by 5 bases; bases with no gene match: 1. The CDR3 is 13 amino acids. CDR3 sequence reads: CASSRTGDNEQFF. DNA of the CDR3: TGTGCCAGCAGCCGGACAGGGGACAATGAGCAGTTCTTC.

Only a few counts were recorded for this clonotype. This rearrangement joins TRBV19 to TRBJ2-7, with D perhaps matching TRBD1 (6 bases). CDR3 size: 14 residues. V lost 8 bases to trimming and J lost 1 base, with 15 bases between them. The germline gives CDR1 LNHDA, CDR2 SQIVND (reference sequence). The CDR3 bases are TGTGCCAGTTCCTCCGGGACATTGTCCTACGAGCAGTACTTC. Its protein is CASSSGTLSYEQYF.

This clonotype was counted between two and nine times. The chain has TRBV30 and TRBJ2-3; unclear D gene. The CDR3 spans 11 residues. Germline V gene sequence: CDR1 GTSNPN, CDR2 SVGIG (reference sequence). V lost 4 bases, J lost 3 bases, and 5 bases lay in between. The CDR3 DNA is TGTGCCTGGACTAAAACAGATACGCAGTATTTT. Residues: CAWTKTDTQYF.

The chain couples TRBV19 to TRBJ2-5, with a weak D call TRBD1 (6 bases). Trimming stripped 4 bases from V and 5 bases from J, with 17 bases between. The CDR3 runs 15 residues. Germline loops: CDR1 LNHDA, CDR2 SQIVND (reference sequence). CDR3 sequence: CASSNWDLGGETQYF. The CDR3 DNA reads as TGTGCCAGTAGTAATTGGGACCTAGGGGGTGAGACCCAGTACTTC. Based on the CDR3 plus reference TRBV19 and TRBJ2-5, the full variable domain is DGGITQSPKYLFRKEGQNVTLSCEQNLNHDAMYWYRQDPGQGLRLIYYSQIVNDFQKGDIAEGYSVSREKKESFPLTVTSAQKNPTAFYLCASSNWDLGGETQYFGPGTRLLVL.

In this sample, this clonotype turned up many times. The CDR3 DNA is TGCGCCAGCAGCTTTAGGGGGCCCGGGCAGGGGACTCAAGAGACCCAGTACTTC. Translation: CASSFRGPGQGTQETQYF. The chain uses TRBV5-1 and TRBJ2-5, with D tentatively TRBD1 (7 bases). V was shortened by 2 bases and J by 2 bases, with 22 bases between the two germline ends. This CDR3 has 18 residues. Germline V gene data show CDR1 as SGHRS and CDR2 as YFSETQ.